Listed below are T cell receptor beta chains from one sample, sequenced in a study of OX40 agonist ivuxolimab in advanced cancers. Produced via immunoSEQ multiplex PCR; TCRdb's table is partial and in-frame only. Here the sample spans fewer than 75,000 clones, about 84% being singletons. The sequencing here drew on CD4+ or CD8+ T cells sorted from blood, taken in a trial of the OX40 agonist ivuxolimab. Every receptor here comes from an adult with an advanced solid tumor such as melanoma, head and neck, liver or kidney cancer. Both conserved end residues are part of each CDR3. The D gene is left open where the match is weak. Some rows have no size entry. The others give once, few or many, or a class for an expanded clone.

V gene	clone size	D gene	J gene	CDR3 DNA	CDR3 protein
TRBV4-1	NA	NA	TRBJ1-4	TGCGCCAGCAGCCAAGAAACTCGTGGAGGACTGTCCAATGAAAAACTGTTTTTT	CASSQETRGGLSNEKLFF
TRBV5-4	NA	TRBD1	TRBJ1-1	TGTGCCAGCAGCTTATCCCCGGGACAGGGGAACACTGAAGCTTTCTTT	CASSLSPGQGNTEAFF
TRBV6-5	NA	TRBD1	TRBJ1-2	TGTGCCAGCAGTAGGACCCTGACAGGGGATGGCTACACCTTC	CASSRTLTGDGYTF
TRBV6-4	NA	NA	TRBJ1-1	TGTGCCAGCAGTAAAATGGGGGACACTGAAGCTTTCTTT	CASSKMGDTEAFF
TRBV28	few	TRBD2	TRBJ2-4	TGTGCCAGCAGTTTAGTGGCGGGGGGGCCGCACTTC	CASSLVAGGPHF
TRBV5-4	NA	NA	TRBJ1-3	TGTGCCAGCAGCTTGGGGCCCTCAACCTCTGGAAACACCATATATTTT	CASSLGPSTSGNTIYF
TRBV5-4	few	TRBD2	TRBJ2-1	TGTGCCAGCAGACAAGGACTAGCGGCGAACAATGAGCAGTTCTTC	CASRQGLAANNEQFF
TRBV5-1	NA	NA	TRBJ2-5	TGCGCCAGCAGCGTCGGGACTCAAGAGACCCAGTACTTC	CASSVGTQETQYF
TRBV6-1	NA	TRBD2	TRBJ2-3	TGTGCCAGCAGTGAAGGGACTAGCGGGGGGGTAGCAGATACGCAGTATTTT	CASSEGTSGGVADTQYF
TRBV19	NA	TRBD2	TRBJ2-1	TGTGCCAGTAGTATAGGGGGTAGCGGGGGTTCCTACAATGAGCAGTTCTTC	CASSIGGSGGSYNEQFF
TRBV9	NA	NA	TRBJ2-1	TGTGCCAGCAGCGGTTCCGGGTTCTACAATGAGCAGTTCTTC	CASSGSGFYNEQFF
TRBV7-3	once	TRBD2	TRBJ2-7	TGTGCCAGCAGCTTAGCACTAGCGGGGCCCTACGAGCAGTACTTC	CASSLALAGPYEQYF
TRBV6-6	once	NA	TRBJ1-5	TGTGCCAGCAGCCCACAGCAGAGCAATCAGCCCCAGCATTTT	CASSPQQSNQPQHF
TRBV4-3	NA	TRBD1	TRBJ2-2	TGCGCCAGCAGCCGGGACAGGGCGGCCGGGGAGCTGTTTTTT	CASSRDRAAGELFF
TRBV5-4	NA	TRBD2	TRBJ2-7	TGTGCCAGCAGCTTAATGGCGACTAGCGGGAGTTACGAGCAGTACTTC	CASSLMATSGSYEQYF
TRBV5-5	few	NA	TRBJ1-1	TGTGCCAGCAGCCATGGACAGCTGAACACTGAAGCTTTCTTT	CASSHGQLNTEAFF
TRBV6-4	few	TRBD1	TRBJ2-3	TGTGCCAGCAGTGACAGGGGGCTGGGCACAGATACGCAGTATTTT	CASSDRGLGTDTQYF
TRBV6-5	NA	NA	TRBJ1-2	TGTGCCAGCGCGGCAGACCTTAACTATGGCTACACCTTC	CASAADLNYGYTF
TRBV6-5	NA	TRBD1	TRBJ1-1	TGTGCCAGCAGTTACGAGGGGGCGCCCGCTTTCTTT	CASSYEGAPAFF
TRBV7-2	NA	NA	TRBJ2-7	TGTGCCAGCAGCCCCAGGGGGGGACTCCACGAGCAGTACTTC	CASSPRGGLHEQYF
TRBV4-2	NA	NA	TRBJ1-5	TGTGCCAGCAGCCGACTGAGTGGGGGGGGTCAGCCCCAGCATTTT	CASSRLSGGGQPQHF
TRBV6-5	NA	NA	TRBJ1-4	TGTGCCAGCAGTTCCTGGGCAGGTGAAAATGAAAAACTGTTTTTT	CASSSWAGENEKLFF
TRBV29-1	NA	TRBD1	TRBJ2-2	TGCAGCGTTTTAGCAGGGGGCAGTGACACCGGGGAGCTGTTTTTT	CSVLAGGSDTGELFF
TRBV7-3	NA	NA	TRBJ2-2	TGTGCCAGCAGCCCTGGGTCCTACACCGGGGAGCTGTTTTTT	CASSPGSYTGELFF
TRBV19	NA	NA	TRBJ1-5	TGTGCCAGTAGTGAGGGGTTAGCTCAGCCCCAGCATTTT	CASSEGLAQPQHF
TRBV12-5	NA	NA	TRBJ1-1	TGTGCTAGTGGTTTGGTACTAGGGGGTCAGGGGTTAGCTGAAGCTTTCTTT	CASGLVLGGQGLAEAFF
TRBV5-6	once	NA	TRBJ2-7	TGTGCCAGCAGCCTTCTGCCCGGGAACGAGCAGTACTTC	CASSLLPGNEQYF
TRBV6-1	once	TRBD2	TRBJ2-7	TGTGCCACCCGACCCCCCCTAGCGGCCTACGAGCAGTACTTC	CATRPPLAAYEQYF
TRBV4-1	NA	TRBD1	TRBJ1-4	TGCGCCAGCAGCCCCGGACAGGGTAGTGAAAAACTGTTTTTT	CASSPGQGSEKLFF
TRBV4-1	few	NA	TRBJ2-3	TGCGCCAGCAGCCAACTAGTGCAGAAGACAGATACGCAGTATTTT	CASSQLVQKTDTQYF
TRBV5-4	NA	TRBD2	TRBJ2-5	TGTGCCAGCAGCCTACGACTAGCGGGGCAAGAGACCCAGTACTTC	CASSLRLAGQETQYF
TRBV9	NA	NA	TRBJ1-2	TGTGCCAGCAGCGTAGAGAGTGGGGGGAAATATGGCTACACCTTC	CASSVESGGKYGYTF
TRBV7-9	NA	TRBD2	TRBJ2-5	TGTGCCAGCAGCCAGGGACTAGCCGCAGAGACCCAGTACTTC	CASSQGLAAETQYF
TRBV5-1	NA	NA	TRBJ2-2	TGCGCCAGCAGCTTGGCCCTGGACACCGGGGAGCTGTTTTTT	CASSLALDTGELFF
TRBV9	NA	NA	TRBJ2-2	TGTGCCAGCAGCGTAGGAGGACTCCCCTCGAACACCGGGGAGCTGTTTTTT	CASSVGGLPSNTGELFF